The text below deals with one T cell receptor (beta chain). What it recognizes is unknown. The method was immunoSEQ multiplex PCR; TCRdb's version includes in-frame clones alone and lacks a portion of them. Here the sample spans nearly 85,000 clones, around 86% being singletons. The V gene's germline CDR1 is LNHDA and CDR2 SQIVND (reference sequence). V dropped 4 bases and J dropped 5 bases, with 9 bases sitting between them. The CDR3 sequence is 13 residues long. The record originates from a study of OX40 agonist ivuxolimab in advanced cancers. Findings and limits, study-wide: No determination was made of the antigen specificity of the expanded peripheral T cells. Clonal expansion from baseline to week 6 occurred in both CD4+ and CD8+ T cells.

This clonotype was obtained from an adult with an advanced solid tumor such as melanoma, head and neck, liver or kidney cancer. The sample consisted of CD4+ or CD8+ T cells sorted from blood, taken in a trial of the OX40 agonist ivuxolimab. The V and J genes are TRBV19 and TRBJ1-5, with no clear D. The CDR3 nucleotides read TGTGCCAGTAGTACTAGAAGGGATCAGCCCCAGCATTTT. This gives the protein CASSTRRDQPQHF.